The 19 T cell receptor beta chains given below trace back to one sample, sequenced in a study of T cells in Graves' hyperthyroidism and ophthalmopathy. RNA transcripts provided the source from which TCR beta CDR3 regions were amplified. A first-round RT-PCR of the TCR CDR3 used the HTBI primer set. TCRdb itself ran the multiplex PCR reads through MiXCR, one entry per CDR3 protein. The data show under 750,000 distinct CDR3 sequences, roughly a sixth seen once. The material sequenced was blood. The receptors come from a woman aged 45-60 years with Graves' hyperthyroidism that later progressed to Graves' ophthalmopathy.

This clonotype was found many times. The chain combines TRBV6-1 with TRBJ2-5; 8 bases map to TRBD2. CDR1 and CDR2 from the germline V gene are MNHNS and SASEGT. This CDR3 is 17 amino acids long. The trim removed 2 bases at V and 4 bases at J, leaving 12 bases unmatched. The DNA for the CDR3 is TGTGCCAGCAGTGAATTAGTCGGGGGGGGAACGGGAGAGACCCAGTACTTC. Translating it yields CASSELVGGGTGETQYF.

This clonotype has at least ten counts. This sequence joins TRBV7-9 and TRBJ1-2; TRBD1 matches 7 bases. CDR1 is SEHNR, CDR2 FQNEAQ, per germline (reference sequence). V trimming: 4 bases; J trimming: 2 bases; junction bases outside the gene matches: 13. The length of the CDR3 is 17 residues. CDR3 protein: CASSYPTPRQGNYGYTF. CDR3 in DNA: TGTGCCAGCAGCTACCCAACGCCGAGACAGGGAAACTATGGCTACACCTTC.

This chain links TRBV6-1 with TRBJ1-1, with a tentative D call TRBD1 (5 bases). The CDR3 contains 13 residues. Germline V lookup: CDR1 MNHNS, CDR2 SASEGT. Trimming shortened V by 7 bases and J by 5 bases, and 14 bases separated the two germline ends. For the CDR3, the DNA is TGTGCCAGCAACCCAGGGACGGATACTGAAGCTTTCTTT. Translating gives CASNPGTDTEAFF.

The CDR3 sequence is CASSQEPGQGAYEQYF. Here the CDR3 DNA reads TGCGCCAGCAGCCAAGAACCGGGACAGGGGGCCTACGAGCAGTACTTC. The chain recombines TRBV4-1 with TRBJ2-7; TRBD1 matches at 11 bases. This CDR3 contains 16 residues. After removal of 0 bases from V and 2 bases from J, the junction contained 3 bases not matched to a gene. Germline V CDR1 and CDR2: MGHRA, YSYEKL.

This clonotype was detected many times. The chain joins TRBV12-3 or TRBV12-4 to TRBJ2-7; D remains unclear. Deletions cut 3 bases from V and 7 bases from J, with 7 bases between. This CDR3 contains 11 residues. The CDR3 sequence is CASSFAGEQYF. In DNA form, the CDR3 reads TGTGCCAGCAGTTTCGCTGGGGAGCAGTACTTC.

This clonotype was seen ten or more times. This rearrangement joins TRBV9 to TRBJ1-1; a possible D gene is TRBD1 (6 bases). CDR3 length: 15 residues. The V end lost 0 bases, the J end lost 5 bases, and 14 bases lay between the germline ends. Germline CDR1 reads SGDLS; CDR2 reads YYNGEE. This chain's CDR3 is CASSVVATTGTEAFF. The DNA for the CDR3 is TGTGCCAGCAGCGTAGTCGCAACGACAGGAACTGAAGCTTTCTTT.

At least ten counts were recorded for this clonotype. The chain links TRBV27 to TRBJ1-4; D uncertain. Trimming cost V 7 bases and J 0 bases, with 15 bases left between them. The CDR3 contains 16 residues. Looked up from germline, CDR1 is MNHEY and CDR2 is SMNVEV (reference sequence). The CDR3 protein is CASTLVAGATNEKLFF. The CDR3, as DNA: TGTGCCAGCACCCTGGTGGCAGGCGCAACTAATGAAAAACTGTTTTTT.

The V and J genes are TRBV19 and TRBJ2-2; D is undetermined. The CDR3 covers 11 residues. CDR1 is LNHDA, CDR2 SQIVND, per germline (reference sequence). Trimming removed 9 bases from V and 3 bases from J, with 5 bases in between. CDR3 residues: CASFDTGELFF. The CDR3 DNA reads TGTGCCAGCTTCGACACCGGGGAGCTGTTTTTT.

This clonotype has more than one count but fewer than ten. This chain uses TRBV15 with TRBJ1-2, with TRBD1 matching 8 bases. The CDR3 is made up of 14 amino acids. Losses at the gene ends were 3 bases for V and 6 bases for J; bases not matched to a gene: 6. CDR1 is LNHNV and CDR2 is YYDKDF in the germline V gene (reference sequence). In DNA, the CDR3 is TGTGCCACCAGCAGCGACAGGGGTGAAAATGGCTACACCTTC. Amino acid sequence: CATSSDRGENGYTF.

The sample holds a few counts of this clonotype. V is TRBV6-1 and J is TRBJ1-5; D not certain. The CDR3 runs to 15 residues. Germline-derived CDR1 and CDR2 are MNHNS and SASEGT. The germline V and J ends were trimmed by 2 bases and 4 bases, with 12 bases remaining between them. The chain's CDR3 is CASSEIRVRNQPQHF. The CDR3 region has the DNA TGTGCCAGCAGTGAAATCCGGGTTAGGAATCAGCCCCAGCATTTT.

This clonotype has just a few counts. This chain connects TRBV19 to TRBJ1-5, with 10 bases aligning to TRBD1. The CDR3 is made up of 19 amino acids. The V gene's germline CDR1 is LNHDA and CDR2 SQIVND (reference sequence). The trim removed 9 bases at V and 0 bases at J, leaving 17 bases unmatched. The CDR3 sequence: CASGNRRGTGEYSNQPQHF. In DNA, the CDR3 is TGTGCCAGCGGAAATAGGCGCGGGACAGGGGAATATAGCAATCAGCCCCAGCATTTT.

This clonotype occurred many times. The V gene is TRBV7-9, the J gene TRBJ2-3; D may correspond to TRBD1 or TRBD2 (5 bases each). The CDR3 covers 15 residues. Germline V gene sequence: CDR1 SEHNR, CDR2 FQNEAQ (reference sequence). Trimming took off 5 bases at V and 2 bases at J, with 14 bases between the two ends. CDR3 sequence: CASSLGPPSTDTQYF. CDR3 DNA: TGTGCCAGCAGCCTGGGACCCCCGTCCACAGATACGCAGTATTTT.

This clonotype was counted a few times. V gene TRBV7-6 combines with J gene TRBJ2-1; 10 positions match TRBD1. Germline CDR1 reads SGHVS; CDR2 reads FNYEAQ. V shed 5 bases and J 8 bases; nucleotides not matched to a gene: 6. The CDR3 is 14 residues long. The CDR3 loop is CASSPGTGVYEQFF. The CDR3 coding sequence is TGTGCCAGCAGCCCCGGGACAGGGGTGTATGAGCAGTTCTTC.

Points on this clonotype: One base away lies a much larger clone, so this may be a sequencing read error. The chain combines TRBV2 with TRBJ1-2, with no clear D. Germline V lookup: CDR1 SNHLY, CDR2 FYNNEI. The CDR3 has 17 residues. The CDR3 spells CASSEAFFGVGEDGCTF. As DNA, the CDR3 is TGTGCCAGCAGTGAAGCGTTCTTTGGGGTTGGGGAGGATGGCTGCACCTTC.

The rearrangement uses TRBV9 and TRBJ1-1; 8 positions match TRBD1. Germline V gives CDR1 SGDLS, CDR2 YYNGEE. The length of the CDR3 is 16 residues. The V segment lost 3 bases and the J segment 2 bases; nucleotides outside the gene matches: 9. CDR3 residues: CASSAPGGLGNTEAFF. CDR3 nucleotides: TGTGCCAGCAGCGCCCCAGGGGGCTTAGGAAACACTGAAGCTTTCTTT.

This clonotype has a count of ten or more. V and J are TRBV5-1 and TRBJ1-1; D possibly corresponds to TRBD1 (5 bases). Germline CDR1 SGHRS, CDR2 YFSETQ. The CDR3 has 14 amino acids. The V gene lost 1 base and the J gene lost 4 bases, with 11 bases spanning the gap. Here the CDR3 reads CASSLQQAATEAFF. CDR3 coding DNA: TGCGCCAGCAGCTTGCAACAGGCGGCCACTGAAGCTTTCTTT. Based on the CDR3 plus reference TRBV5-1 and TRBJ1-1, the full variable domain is KAGVTQTPRYLIKTRGQQVTLSCSPISGHRSVSWYQQTPGQGLQFLFEYFSETQRNKGNFPGRFSGRQFSNSRSEMNVSTLELGDSALYLCASSLQQAATEAFFGQGTRLTVV.

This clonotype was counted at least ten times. The CDR3 DNA follows: TGTGCCAGCAGGCGGAGGGGCGCTCGGGACACCGGGGAGCTGTTTTTT. Translated, it gives CASRRRGARDTGELFF. The chain employs TRBV5-8 and TRBJ2-2; possibly TRBD2 for D (6 bases). Germline loops: CDR1 SGHTS, CDR2 YDEGEE. Trimming left V 5 bases short and J 3 bases short, with 17 bases between. The CDR3 extends over 16 amino acids. Filled out from reference TRBV5-8 and TRBJ2-2, the complete variable domain reads EAGVTQSPTHLIKTRGQQATLRCSPISGHTSVYWYQQALGLGLQFLLWYDEGEERNRGNFPPRFSGRQFPNYSSELNVNALELEDSALYLCASRRRGARDTGELFFGEGSRLTVL.

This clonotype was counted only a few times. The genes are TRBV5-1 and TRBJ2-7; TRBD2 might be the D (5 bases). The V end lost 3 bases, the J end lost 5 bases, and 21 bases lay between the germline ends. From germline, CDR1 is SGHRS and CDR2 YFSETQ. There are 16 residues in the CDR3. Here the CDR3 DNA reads TGCGCCAGCAGCTCTAACAATTGGACTCCTAAGAACGAGCAGTACTTC. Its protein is CASSSNNWTPKNEQYF.

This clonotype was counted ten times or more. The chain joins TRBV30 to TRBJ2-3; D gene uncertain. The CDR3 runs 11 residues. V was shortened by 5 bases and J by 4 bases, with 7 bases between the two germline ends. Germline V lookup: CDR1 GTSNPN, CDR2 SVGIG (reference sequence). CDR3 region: CAWERADTQYF. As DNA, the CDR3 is TGTGCCTGGGAAAGGGCAGATACGCAGTATTTT. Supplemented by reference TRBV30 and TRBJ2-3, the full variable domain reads SQTIHQWPATLVQPVGSPLSLECTVEGTSNPNLYWYRQAAGRGLQLLFYSVGIGQISSEVPQNLSASRPQDRQFILSSKKLLLSDSGFYLCAWERADTQYFGPGTRLTVL.